This TCR beta chain was sequenced for a study of blood T cell repertoires in COVID-19. It was during active infection that Seattle patients were enrolled and then longitudinally followed. Under the authors' procedure: Nucleated cell number was recorded as an estimate derived from reference gene primer amplification. Repertoires were generated with immunoSEQ multiplex PCR, while TCRdb's copy carries only in-frame clones and drops some. V and J calls and clone size come straight from that table; D and trimming were deduced from the DNA. The sample shows more than 80,000 clones, roughly 84% of them seen only once. Input material: peripheral blood. This clonotype originated in a woman over 75 with COVID-19, enrolled during active disease.

The DNA of the CDR3 is TGCGCCAGCAGCCAAGATTTGGGGGACAGCTATGGCTACACCTTC. Translating it yields CASSQDLGDSYGYTF. The chain has TRBV4-3 and TRBJ1-2, with 7 bases fitting TRBD1. CDR3 size: 15 residues. J lost 4 bases, V lost 0 bases, and 5 bases had no gene match. Germline V gene data show CDR1 as LGHNA and CDR2 as YSLEER.